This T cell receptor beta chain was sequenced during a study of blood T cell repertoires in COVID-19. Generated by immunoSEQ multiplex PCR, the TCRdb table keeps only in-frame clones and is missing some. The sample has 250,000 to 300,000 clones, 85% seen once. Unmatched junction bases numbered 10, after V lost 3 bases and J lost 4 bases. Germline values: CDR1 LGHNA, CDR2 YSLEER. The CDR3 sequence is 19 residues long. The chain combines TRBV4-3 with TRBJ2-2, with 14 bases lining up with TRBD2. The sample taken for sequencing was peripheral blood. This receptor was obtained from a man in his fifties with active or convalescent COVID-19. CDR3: CASSHERTSGRRVTGELFF. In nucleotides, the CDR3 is TGCGCCAGCAGCCACGAACGGACTAGCGGGAGGCGGGTCACCGGGGAGCTGTTTTTT.